What follows are 25 T cell receptor beta chains derived from one specimen sequenced in a study of T cells in Graves' hyperthyroidism and ophthalmopathy. Template material for amplifying TCR beta CDR3 regions consisted of RNA transcripts. The HTBI primer set served for first-round RT-PCR of the TCR CDR3. MiXCR, run by TCRdb on the multiplex PCR reads, gives a single entry per CDR3 protein. The sample has about 360,000 distinct CDR3 sequences; 13% are singletons. Sequencing was carried out using blood. All receptors come from a woman aged 18-30 years with Graves' hyperthyroidism.

As to this clonotype: An end of the junction does not agree with germline; a read error may underlie this. The rearrangement uses TRBV12-3 or TRBV12-4 and TRBJ1-3, with D maybe TRBD1 (5 bases). This CDR3 is 16 amino acids long. The CDR3 sequence is CASSILQTASGSTIYF. The DNA for the CDR3 is TGTGCCAGCAGTATACTTCAGACAGCCTCTGGAAGCACCATATATTTT.

This clonotype has ten or more counts. The chain employs TRBV9 and TRBJ2-1, with 9 nucleotides matching TRBD1. CDR3 size: 15 residues. Germline CDR1 reads SGDLS; CDR2 reads YYNGEE. V trimming: 3 bases; J trimming: 3 bases; junction bases outside the gene matches: 4. CDR3 DNA: TGTGCCAGCAGCGCACAGGGGGCCCTCTACAATGAGCAGTTCTTC. Its translation: CASSAQGALYNEQFF.

This clonotype was observed at least ten times. The gene calls are TRBV7-3 and TRBJ2-6; TRBD2 matches at 11 bases. Trimming cost V 5 bases and J 0 bases; bases outside gene matches: 6. The CDR3 covers 18 residues. Germline V gives CDR1 SGHTA, CDR2 FQGTGA. CDR3 region: CASSRGLAGISGANVLTF. The CDR3 DNA sequence: TGTGCCAGCAGCCGAGGACTAGCGGGTATCTCTGGGGCCAACGTCCTGACTTTC.

This clonotype was seen ten or more times. This chain joins TRBV10-3 and TRBJ2-5; D call uncertain. The length of the CDR3 is 11 residues. Trimming pared 6 bases from V and 3 bases from J, leaving 5 bases between. Germline V gene data show CDR1 as ENHRY and CDR2 as SYGVKD. The CDR3 is CAISAKETQYF. Here the CDR3 DNA reads TGTGCCATCAGCGCCAAAGAGACCCAGTACTTC.

This clonotype showed up many times. The chain recombines TRBV6-5 with TRBJ1-5; no reliable D call. CDR1 is MNHEY and CDR2 is SVGAGI in the germline V gene. Trimming removed 0 bases at V and 6 bases at J, with 6 bases between. The CDR3 runs to 13 residues. CDR3 amino acids: CASSYSRAQPQHF. CDR3 DNA sequence: TGTGCCAGCAGTTACTCGAGGGCTCAGCCCCAGCATTTT.

Of note for this clonotype: A much larger clone lies a single base off, so this may be a read error. The chain employs TRBV27 and TRBJ2-6; 9 nucleotides match TRBD1. Trimming at V came to 10 bases and at J to 0 bases, leaving 10 bases not matched to a gene. Germline V lookup: CDR1 MNHEY, CDR2 SMNVEV (reference sequence). This CDR3 has 17 amino acids. The CDR3 DNA reads TGTGCCACCAGACCCGGACAGGGGTTCTCTGGGGCCAACGTCCTGACTTTC. Its protein is CATRPGQGFSGANVLTF.

This clonotype was seen a handful of times. The rearrangement uses TRBV13 and TRBJ2-1; D is possibly TRBD1 (5 bases). The CDR3 consists of 14 residues. Deletions cut 0 bases from V and 10 bases from J, with 13 bases between. Germline V gene sequence: CDR1 PRHDT, CDR2 FYEKMQ (reference sequence). The CDR3 bases are TGTGCCAGCAGCTTAGGGGACACACTAATGGAGCAGTTCTTC. Its translation: CASSLGDTLMEQFF.

The chain uses TRBV6-1 and TRBJ2-5; maybe TRBD1 (5 bases). The CDR3 is made up of 13 amino acids. Trimming stripped 7 bases from V and 1 base from J, with 10 bases between. Germline values: CDR1 MNHNS, CDR2 SASEGT. This CDR3 reads CASNQQVQETQYF. DNA for the CDR3: TGTGCCAGCAACCAACAGGTCCAAGAGACCCAGTACTTC.

This clonotype was picked up a small number of times. The rearrangement joins TRBV30 to TRBJ2-1; maybe TRBD1 (5 bases). Germline assignment: CDR1 GTSNPN and CDR2 SVGIG (reference sequence). The V and J ends lost 3 bases and 2 bases respectively, with 8 bases between them. The CDR3 contains 13 residues. The CDR3 DNA sequence: TGTGCCTGGAGGGGGCATCCCTACAATGAGCAGTTCTTC. Residues: CAWRGHPYNEQFF.

In its sample, this clonotype was seen many times. The rearrangement links TRBV5-6 to TRBJ2-5, with 12 bases identical to TRBD2. CDR1 is SGHDT and CDR2 is YYEEEE in the germline V gene. The trim removed 6 bases at V and 5 bases at J, leaving 14 bases unmatched. The CDR3 runs 17 residues. The CDR3 loop is CASILSILAGGPETQYF. As DNA, the CDR3 is TGTGCCAGCATCCTAAGTATACTAGCGGGAGGTCCGGAGACCCAGTACTTC. Combining the CDR3 with reference TRBV5-6 and TRBJ2-5 gives the whole variable domain DAGVTQSPTHLIKTRGQQVTLRCSPKSGHDTVSWYQQALGQGPQFIFQYYEEEERQRGNFPDRFSGHQFPNYSSELNVNALLLGDSALYLCASILSILAGGPETQYFGPGTRLLVL.

This clonotype was seen only a few times. The J gene is TRBJ1-5, the V gene TRBV25-1, with 7 bases lining up with TRBD1. The V gene's germline CDR1 is MGHDK and CDR2 SYGVNS. The CDR3 extends over 17 amino acids. With V trimmed by 3 bases and J by 1 base, 9 bases remained unmatched. The CDR3 nucleotides read TGTGCCAGCAGTGACGTCCCAGGGGGGCGAAGCAATCAGCCCCAGCATTTT. Translated: CASSDVPGGRSNQPQHF.

This clonotype was detected many times. The V call is TRBV27, the J call TRBJ2-3, with D possibly matching TRBD2 (6 bases). There are 15 residues in the CDR3. The germline V and J ends were trimmed by 5 bases and 5 bases, with 17 bases remaining between them. The germline gives CDR1 MNHEY, CDR2 SMNVEV (reference sequence). CDR3 amino acids: CASSGGFSSGDTQYF. CDR3 bases: TGTGCCAGCAGTGGCGGGTTTAGTAGCGGAGATACGCAGTATTTT.

This sequence joins TRBV4-1 and TRBJ2-1; TRBD1 matches 7 bases. The trim removed 0 bases at V and 4 bases at J, leaving 3 bases unmatched. CDR3 size: 15 residues. Per germline, CDR1 MGHRA and CDR2 YSYEKL. The CDR3 loop reads CASSQDQGEYNEQFF. CDR3 coding DNA: TGCGCCAGCAGCCAAGATCAGGGGGAATACAATGAGCAGTTCTTC.

The gene calls are TRBV28 and TRBJ2-7, with 7 bases lining up with TRBD1. CDR3 length: 15 amino acids. The V segment lost 10 bases and the J segment 4 bases; nucleotides outside the gene matches: 16. In germline, CDR1 is MDHEN, CDR2 SYDVKM. The CDR3 region has the DNA TGTGCCACCTCGCCAAGGGACAGTGGGATATACGAGCAGTACTTC. Its translation: CATSPRDSGIYEQYF. The whole variable domain, remainder taken from reference TRBV28 and TRBJ2-7, is DVKVTQSSRYLVKRTGEKVFLECVQDMDHENMFWYRQDPGLGLRLIYFSYDVKMKEKGDIPEGYSVSREKKERFSLILESASTNQTSMYLCATSPRDSGIYEQYFGPGTRLTVT.

The gene calls are TRBV24-1 and TRBJ2-2; D unresolved. Germline loops: CDR1 KGHDR, CDR2 SFDVKD. The CDR3 length is 13 residues. The V end lost 5 bases, the J end lost 5 bases, and 8 bases lay between the germline ends. As DNA, the CDR3 is TGTGCCACCAGTGGAATTATTACCGGGGAGCTGTTTTTT. This encodes CATSGIITGELFF.

This clonotype occurred many times. The rearrangement links TRBV20-1 to TRBJ2-7; a weak D match, TRBD2 (6 bases). Between the trimmed V and J ends, which lost 3 bases and 4 bases, there was a span of 16 bases. CDR1 is DFQATT, CDR2 SNEGSKA, per germline (reference sequence). CDR3 size: 14 residues. In DNA, the CDR3 is TGCAGTGCTAGGAAGGCGCGGGGTTTGTACGAGCAGTACTTC. Its translation is CSARKARGLYEQYF.

This clonotype was found many times. The chain joins TRBV7-2 to TRBJ2-5; D perhaps matches TRBD2 (5 bases). Germline CDR1 SGHTA, CDR2 FQGNSA. The germline V and J ends were trimmed by 2 bases and 4 bases, with 11 bases remaining between them. The CDR3 sequence is 14 residues long. This CDR3 reads CASSLNPGGETQYF. The CDR3 DNA sequence: TGTGCCAGCAGCTTAAACCCCGGAGGAGAGACCCAGTACTTC. Full variable domain (rest looked up from reference TRBV7-2 and TRBJ2-5): GAGVSQSPSNKVTEKGKDVELRCDPISGHTALYWYRQSLGQGLEFLIYFQGNSAPDKSGLPSDRFSAERTGGSVSTLTIQRTQQEDSAVYLCASSLNPGGETQYFGPGTRLLVL.

Ten or more counts support this clonotype. The rearrangement links TRBV5-1 to TRBJ2-3, with D unresolved. This CDR3 spans 11 amino acids. V gave up 2 bases and J gave up 4 bases, with 2 bases separating them. The germline V gene encodes CDR1 SGHRS and CDR2 YFSETQ. The chain's CDR3 is CASSFADTQYF. The DNA of the CDR3 is TGCGCCAGCAGCTTCGCAGATACGCAGTATTTT.

This clonotype was counted at least ten times. The CDR3 is CASSLDGENTEAFF. The CDR3 DNA reads as TGTGCCAGCAGCTTAGATGGGGAGAACACTGAAGCTTTCTTT. The V gene is TRBV11-3, the J gene TRBJ1-1; D is unresolved. V was trimmed by 0 bases and J by 1 base, leaving 6 bases between them. CDR3 size: 14 residues. The V gene's germline CDR1 is SGHNT and CDR2 YENEEA.

The genes are TRBV5-6 and TRBJ1-1, with unresolved D. Per the germline V gene, CDR1 is SGHDT and CDR2 is YYEEEE. Between the trimmed V and J ends, which lost 0 bases and 1 base, there was a span of 7 bases. This CDR3 has 14 residues. Here the CDR3 reads CASSLGVRNTEAFF. CDR3 nucleotides: TGTGCCAGCAGCTTGGGTGTCAGGAACACTGAAGCTTTCTTT. Full variable domain (rest looked up from reference TRBV5-6 and TRBJ1-1): DAGVTQSPTHLIKTRGQQVTLRCSPKSGHDTVSWYQQALGQGPQFIFQYYEEEERQRGNFPDRFSGHQFPNYSSELNVNALLLGDSALYLCASSLGVRNTEAFFGQGTRLTVV.

This clonotype turned up a few times. The genes are TRBV28 and TRBJ1-4; tentatively, D is TRBD1 (5 bases). Trimming removed 5 bases at V and 4 bases at J, with 17 bases between. CDR3 length equals 16 residues. Germline V gene sequence: CDR1 MDHEN, CDR2 SYDVKM. This chain's CDR3 is CASSRLDGTYNEKLFF. The CDR3 nucleotides are TGTGCCAGCAGTCGGTTAGACGGGACCTATAATGAAAAACTGTTTTTT.

The chain joins TRBV19 to TRBJ2-5; 9 nucleotides align to TRBD2. The CDR3 runs to 16 residues. Germline V gene lookup returns CDR1 LNHDA and CDR2 SQIVND (reference sequence). J lost 4 bases, V lost 3 bases, and 9 bases had no gene match. The CDR3 protein is CASSIGVAGELETQYF. CDR3 nucleotides: TGTGCCAGTAGTATCGGAGTAGCGGGAGAGTTAGAGACCCAGTACTTC.

This clonotype was observed at least ten times. A much larger clone differs from this one at a single base, so this may be a read error. The chain has TRBV6-2 or TRBV6-3 and TRBJ2-1; 8 bases agree with TRBD2. Germline CDR1 reads MNHEY; CDR2 reads SVGEGT. CDR3 length equals 16 residues. CDR3 protein: CASSSYGGGSYNEQSF. The CDR3 DNA sequence: TGTGCCAGCAGTTCGTACGGGGGGGGTTCCTACAATGAGCAGTCCTTC.

The V gene is TRBV6-5, the J gene TRBJ1-1, with TRBD1 matching over 8 bases. The V gene's germline CDR1 is MNHEY and CDR2 SVGAGI. The V segment lost 0 bases and the J segment 0 bases; nucleotides outside the gene matches: 9. This CDR3 contains 18 residues. CDR3 DNA: TGTGCCAGCAGTTACTCGTCCGGGACAGGCACCATGAACACTGAAGCTTTCTTT. Its translation: CASSYSSGTGTMNTEAFF.

This clonotype was recorded many times. CDR3 loop: CASRGADSSWLVNYGYTF. In nucleotides, the CDR3 is TGTGCCAGCAGGGGAGCGGACAGCTCATGGTTAGTTAACTATGGCTACACCTTC. This chain joins TRBV28 and TRBJ1-2; D possibly corresponds to TRBD1 (6 bases). This CDR3 contains 18 residues. The V gene's germline CDR1 is MDHEN and CDR2 SYDVKM. With 6 bases removed from V and 1 base from J, the gap between germline ends came to 24 bases.